These 21 T cell receptor beta chains came from one sample sequenced in a study of cytomegalovirus exposure and HLA in healthy donors. The method was immunoSEQ multiplex PCR; TCRdb's version includes in-frame clones alone and lacks a portion of them. This repertoire shows approximately 110,000 clones, about 94% found once; its top ten account for approximately 1.2%. Sequencing was performed on PBMCs. The receptors were gathered from a woman aged 18-29 years in good health and CMV-seronegative.

The J gene is TRBJ1-1, the V gene TRBV28; the D gene is possibly TRBD1 (5 bases). Trimming stripped 6 bases from V and 1 base from J, with 12 bases between. This CDR3 spans 14 amino acids. Per the germline V gene, CDR1 is MDHEN and CDR2 is SYDVKM. CDR3 in DNA: TGTGCCAGCAGGGGCTCGGGGGAGAACACTGAAGCTTTCTTT. It encodes CASRGSGENTEAFF.

V usage is TRBV13 and J usage is TRBJ2-5; 11 bases map to TRBD2. The V and J ends lost 0 bases and 5 bases, in that order; junction bases with no gene match: 5. Germline values: CDR1 PRHDT, CDR2 FYEKMQ (reference sequence). This CDR3 region has 16 residues. CDR3 DNA: TGTGCCAGCAGCTTAGGACTAGCGGGGGCGGGGGAGACCCAGTACTTC. This sequence encodes CASSLGLAGAGETQYF.

This sequence joins TRBV15 and TRBJ2-3; TRBD2 aligns across 7 bases. CDR1 is LNHNV and CDR2 is YYDKDF in the germline V gene (reference sequence). CDR3 length equals 16 residues. The ends lost 3 bases at V and 0 bases at J; junction bases unmatched: 6. The CDR3: CATSSYLAVSTDTQYF. CDR3 sequence (DNA): TGTGCCACCAGCAGCTACCTAGCGGTTAGCACAGATACGCAGTATTTT.

The chain combines TRBV28 with TRBJ2-1, with a tentative D call TRBD1 (5 bases). V gave up 8 bases and J gave up 7 bases, with 12 bases separating them. This CDR3 has 12 amino acids. Germline V CDR1 and CDR2: MDHEN, SYDVKM. The CDR3 nucleotides read TGTGCCAGCTCTACCTCAGGGAATGAGCAGTTCTTC. Translated, it gives CASSTSGNEQFF.

The CDR3 loop reads CASRRPGQSNEKLFF. The CDR3 region has the DNA TGTGCCAGCAGACGTCCGGGACAGTCAAATGAAAAACTGTTTTTT. V gene TRBV6-5 combines with J gene TRBJ1-4; the match to TRBD1 covers 7 bases. The CDR3 loop spans 15 amino acids. V dropped 6 bases and J dropped 5; count of bases not matched to a gene: 9. Germline assignment: CDR1 MNHEY and CDR2 SVGAGI.

The rearrangement uses TRBV27 and TRBJ1-4; 7 bases agree with TRBD1. V lost 4 bases, J lost 8 bases, and 10 bases stayed unmatched. Germline values: CDR1 MNHEY, CDR2 SMNVEV (reference sequence). The CDR3 extends over 15 amino acids. In nucleotides, the CDR3 is TGTGCCAGCAGTTCCATACAGGGGCCCCGGGAAAAACTGTTTTTT. It translates to CASSSIQGPREKLFF.

The V call is TRBV7-2, the J call TRBJ1-3, with TRBD1 as a possible D gene (5 bases). V gave up 1 base and J gave up 0 bases, with 10 bases separating them. The CDR3 totals 16 residues. Germline V lookup: CDR1 SGHTA, CDR2 FQGNSA. This CDR3 is CASSLGTGFSGNTIYF. Written as DNA, the CDR3 is TGTGCCAGCAGCTTAGGAACAGGCTTCTCTGGAAACACCATATATTTT.

CDR3 sequence reads: CASSPDYPEYTQYF. The CDR3 DNA follows: TGTGCCAGCAGCCCGGACTACCCGGAGTATACGCAGTATTTT. The chain has TRBV4-2 and TRBJ2-3; tentative D call: TRBD2 (6 bases). The germline V gene has CDR1 LGHNA and CDR2 YNFKEQ. V was pared by 4 bases and J by 7 bases, with 15 bases between. The CDR3 covers 14 residues.

The chain links TRBV19 to TRBJ2-1; D may be TRBD2 (6 bases). CDR3 size: 16 residues. Looked up from germline, CDR1 is LNHDA and CDR2 is SQIVND (reference sequence). Trimming stripped 3 bases from V and 3 bases from J, with 15 bases between. This CDR3 is CASSMYGGGGYNEQFF. The CDR3 nucleotides are TGTGCCAGTAGTATGTATGGGGGAGGCGGCTACAATGAGCAGTTCTTC.

CDR3 bases: TGTGCCAGCAGTGAAGGCGCTAGCGGGGGAGAGACCCAGTACTTC. Protein product: CASSEGASGGETQYF. The rearrangement links TRBV2 to TRBJ2-5; 10 nucleotides align to TRBD2. Looked up from germline, CDR1 is SNHLY and CDR2 is FYNNEI. Trimming at V came to 1 base and at J to 4 bases, leaving 3 bases not matched to a gene. The CDR3 length is 15 residues.

V is TRBV25-1 and J is TRBJ1-1, with unresolved D. Germline CDR1 is MGHDK and CDR2 is SYGVNS. Trimming pared 3 bases from V and 7 bases from J, leaving 9 bases between. The CDR3 extends over 12 amino acids. The CDR3 DNA reads TGTGCCAGCAGTGATACAGCTTTTGAAGCTTTCTTT. It specifies CASSDTAFEAFF.

This clone appeared once. This chain joins TRBV6-6 and TRBJ2-3; D is uncertain. This CDR3 contains 13 residues. Germline lookup yields CDR1 MNHNY and CDR2 SVGAGI (reference sequence). Trimming took off 4 bases at V and 1 base at J, with 6 bases between the two ends. The CDR3 loop reads CASSLVGTDTQYF. CDR3 bases: TGTGCCAGCAGTTTAGTTGGCACAGATACGCAGTATTTT.

The chain recombines TRBV7-3 with TRBJ2-1, with 8 bases that match TRBD1. Trimming removed 5 bases from V and 9 bases from J; junction bases left unmatched: 6. Germline V CDR1 and CDR2: SGHTA, FQGTGA. There are 13 residues in the CDR3. In nucleotides, the CDR3 is TGTGCCAGCAGCCGCGGACAGGGTGGTGAGCAGTTCTTC. Amino acid sequence: CASSRGQGGEQFF. Combining the CDR3 with reference TRBV7-3 and TRBJ2-1 gives the whole variable domain GAGVSQTPSNKVTEKGKYVELRCDPISGHTALYWYRQSLGQGPEFLIYFQGTGAADDSGLPNDRFFAVRPEGSVSTLKIQRTERGDSAVYLCASSRGQGGEQFFGPGTRLTVL.

This clone was seen only once. The chain recombines TRBV7-9 with TRBJ2-1; 10 bases agree with TRBD2. V lost 5 bases to trimming and J lost 10 bases; unmatched junction nucleotides: 5. This CDR3 region has 13 residues. Germline V gene lookup returns CDR1 SEHNR and CDR2 FQNEAQ (reference sequence). CDR3 region: CASSPMTSGEQFF. The DNA of the CDR3 is TGTGCCAGCAGCCCCATGACTAGCGGGGAGCAGTTCTTC.

The V and J genes are TRBV19 and TRBJ2-7; D is ambiguous. V lost 3 bases to trimming and J lost 0 bases, with 9 bases between them. The CDR3 runs to 14 residues. The germline V gene has CDR1 LNHDA and CDR2 SQIVND (reference sequence). CDR3 in amino acids: CASSIWSDSYEQYF. The CDR3 region has the DNA TGTGCCAGTAGTATCTGGTCAGACTCCTACGAGCAGTACTTC.

This chain joins TRBV27 and TRBJ1-5, with D possibly TRBD1 on 5 matching bases. V was trimmed by 5 bases and J by 7 bases, leaving 15 bases between them. The CDR3 sequence is 14 residues long. The germline CDR1 and CDR2 sequences are MNHEY and SMNVEV (reference sequence). CDR3 loop: CASSLREGEQPQHF. CDR3 nucleotides: TGTGCCAGCAGTCTCAGGGAAGGTGAACAGCCCCAGCATTTT.

CDR3 in amino acids: CASSGSAGQETQYF. The CDR3 region has the DNA TGTGCCAGCAGTGGATCGGCAGGCCAAGAGACCCAGTACTTC. The V call is TRBV6-1, the J call TRBJ2-5; D remains unclear. Germline CDR1 reads MNHNS; CDR2 reads SASEGT. V was trimmed by 4 bases and J by 1 base, leaving 10 bases between them. The CDR3 loop spans 14 amino acids.

The chain uses TRBV28 and TRBJ1-2; 8 positions match TRBD1. This CDR3 has 17 residues. CDR1 MDHEN and CDR2 SYDVKM come from the germline V gene. J gave up 1 base and V 6 bases, and 13 bases lay outside the gene matches. CDR3 bases: TGTGCCAGCAGCTCTCCCGACAGGGGATCGAATAACTATGGCTACACCTTC. This gives the protein CASSSPDRGSNNYGYTF.

V and J are TRBV27 and TRBJ2-7; D is uncertain. V lost 5 bases and J lost 1, with 21 bases in between. The CDR3 contains 17 residues. CDR1 is MNHEY, CDR2 SMNVEV, per germline (reference sequence). Here the CDR3 reads CASSPRGMRGQSYEQYF. CDR3 nucleotide sequence: TGTGCCAGCAGTCCCCGAGGCATGAGAGGCCAATCCTACGAGCAGTACTTC.

The chain uses TRBV11-2 and TRBJ2-2; TRBD2 agrees at 9 bases. The length of the CDR3 is 15 residues. The germline V gene has CDR1 SGHAT and CDR2 FQNNGV. V shed 5 bases, J shed 7 bases, and the junction held 8 bases outside the gene matches. The CDR3 DNA is TGTGCCAGCAGCCCCACCCTAGCGGGAATCGGGGAGCTGTTTTTT. This sequence encodes CASSPTLAGIGELFF.

This rearrangement joins TRBV7-9 to TRBJ1-4, with D possibly being TRBD1 (5 bases). There are 15 residues in the CDR3. Germline values: CDR1 SEHNR, CDR2 FQNEAQ (reference sequence). V was shortened by 2 bases and J by 4 bases, with 11 bases between the two germline ends. This chain's CDR3 is CASSLRGQGNEKLFF. The CDR3 nucleotides read TGTGCCAGCAGCTTACGTGGGCAGGGTAATGAAAAACTGTTTTTT. Variable domain in full (rest from reference TRBV7-9 and TRBJ1-4): DTGVSQNPRHKITKRGQNVTFRCDPISEHNRLYWYRQTLGQGPEFLTYFQNEAQLEKSRLLSDRFSAERPKGSFSTLEIQRTEQGDSAMYLCASSLRGQGNEKLFFGSGTQLSVL.